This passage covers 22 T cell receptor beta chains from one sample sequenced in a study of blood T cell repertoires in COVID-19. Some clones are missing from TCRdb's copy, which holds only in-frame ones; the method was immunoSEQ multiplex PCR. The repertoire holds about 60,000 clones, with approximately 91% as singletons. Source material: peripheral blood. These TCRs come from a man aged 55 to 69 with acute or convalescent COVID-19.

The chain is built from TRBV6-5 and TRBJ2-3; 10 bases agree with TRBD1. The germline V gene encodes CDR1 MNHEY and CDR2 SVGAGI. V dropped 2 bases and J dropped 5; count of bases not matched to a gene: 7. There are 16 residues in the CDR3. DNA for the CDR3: TGTGCCAGCAGTTACCCTAGACAGGGGGCAAAAGATACGCAGTATTTT. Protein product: CASSYPRQGAKDTQYF.

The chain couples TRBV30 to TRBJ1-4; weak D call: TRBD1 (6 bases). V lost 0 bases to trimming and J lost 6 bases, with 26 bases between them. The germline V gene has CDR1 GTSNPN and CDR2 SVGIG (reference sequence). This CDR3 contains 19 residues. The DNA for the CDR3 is TGTGCCTGGAGTGTACGAAGGGGGGGCGGTTATTTGGCTCATGAAAAACTGTTTTTT. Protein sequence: CAWSVRRGGGYLAHEKLFF.

The chain's CDR3 is CASRIQGAGNQPQHF. The DNA of the CDR3 is TGTGCTAGTAGAATACAGGGGGCTGGCAATCAGCCCCAGCATTTT. The rearrangement joins TRBV12-5 to TRBJ1-5; 9 bases map to TRBD1. The CDR3 consists of 15 residues. The V gene's germline CDR1 is LGHNT and CDR2 FRNRAP. The junction had 7 bases not matched to a gene; V was cut back by 8 bases and J by 2 bases.

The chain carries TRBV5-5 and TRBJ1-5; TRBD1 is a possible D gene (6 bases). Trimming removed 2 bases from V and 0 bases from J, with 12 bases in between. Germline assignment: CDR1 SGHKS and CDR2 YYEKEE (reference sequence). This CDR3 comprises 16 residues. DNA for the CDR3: TGTGCCAGCAGCTTTGGAACAGGGAATAGCAATCAGCCCCAGCATTTT. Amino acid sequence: CASSFGTGNSNQPQHF.

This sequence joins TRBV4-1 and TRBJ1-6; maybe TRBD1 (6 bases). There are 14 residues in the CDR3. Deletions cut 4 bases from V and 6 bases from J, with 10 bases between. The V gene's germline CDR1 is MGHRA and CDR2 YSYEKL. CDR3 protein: CASSPRQANSPLHF. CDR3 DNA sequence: TGCGCCAGCAGCCCCCGACAGGCTAATTCACCCCTCCACTTT.

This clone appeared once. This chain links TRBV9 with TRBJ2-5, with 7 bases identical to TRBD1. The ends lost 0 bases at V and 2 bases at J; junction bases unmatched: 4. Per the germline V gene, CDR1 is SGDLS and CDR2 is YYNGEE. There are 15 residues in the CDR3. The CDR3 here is CASSVDGTAQETQYF. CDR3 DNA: TGTGCCAGCAGCGTAGATGGGACAGCACAAGAGACCCAGTACTTC.

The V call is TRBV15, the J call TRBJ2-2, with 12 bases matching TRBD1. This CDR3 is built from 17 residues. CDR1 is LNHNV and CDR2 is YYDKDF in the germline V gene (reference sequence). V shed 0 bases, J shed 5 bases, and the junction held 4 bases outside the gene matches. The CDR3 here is CATSRDRDRGRTGELFF. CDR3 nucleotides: TGTGCCACCAGCAGAGATCGGGACAGGGGGCGAACCGGGGAGCTGTTTTTT. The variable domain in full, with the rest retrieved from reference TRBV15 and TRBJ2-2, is DAMVIQNPRYQVTQFGKPVTLSCSQTLNHNVMYWYQQKSSQAPKLLFHYYDKDFNNEADTPDNFQSRRPNTSFCFLDIRSPGLGDTAMYLCATSRDRDRGRTGELFFGEGSRLTVL.

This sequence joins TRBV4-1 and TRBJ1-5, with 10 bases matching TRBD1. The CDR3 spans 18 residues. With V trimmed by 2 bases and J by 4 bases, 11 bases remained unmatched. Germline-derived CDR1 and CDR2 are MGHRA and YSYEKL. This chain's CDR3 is CASSQFRIWGQGNQPQHF. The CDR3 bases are TGCGCCAGCAGCCAATTTAGGATTTGGGGACAGGGGAATCAGCCCCAGCATTTT.

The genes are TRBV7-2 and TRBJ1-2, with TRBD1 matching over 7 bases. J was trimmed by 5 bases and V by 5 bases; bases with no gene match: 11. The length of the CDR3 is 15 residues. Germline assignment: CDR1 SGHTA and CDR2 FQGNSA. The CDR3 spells CASSQRQGGSYGYTF. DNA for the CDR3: TGTGCCAGCAGCCAACGGCAGGGGGGATCTTATGGCTACACCTTC.

The CDR3 nucleotides read TGTGCCAGTAGTATTTCGGAGGGGACCTTTGAAAAACTGTTTTTT. Its protein is CASSISEGTFEKLFF. The chain uses TRBV19 and TRBJ1-4; D may be TRBD1 (5 bases). Germline-derived CDR1 and CDR2 are LNHDA and SQIVND (reference sequence). Trimming took 3 bases from V and 7 from J, leaving 15 bases between them. This CDR3 comprises 15 residues.

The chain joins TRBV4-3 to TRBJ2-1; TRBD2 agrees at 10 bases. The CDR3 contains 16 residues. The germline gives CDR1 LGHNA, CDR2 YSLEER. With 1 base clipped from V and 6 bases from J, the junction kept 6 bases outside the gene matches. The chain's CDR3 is CASSQGLAGGSNEQFF. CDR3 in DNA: TGCGCCAGCAGCCAAGGATTAGCGGGAGGTTCCAATGAGCAGTTCTTC.

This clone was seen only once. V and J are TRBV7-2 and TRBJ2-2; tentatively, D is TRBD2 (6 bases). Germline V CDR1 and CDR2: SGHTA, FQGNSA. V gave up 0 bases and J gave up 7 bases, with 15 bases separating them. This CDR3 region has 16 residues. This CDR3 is CASSLASAWGGGELFF. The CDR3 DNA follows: TGTGCCAGCAGCTTAGCGAGCGCATGGGGAGGCGGGGAGCTGTTTTTT.

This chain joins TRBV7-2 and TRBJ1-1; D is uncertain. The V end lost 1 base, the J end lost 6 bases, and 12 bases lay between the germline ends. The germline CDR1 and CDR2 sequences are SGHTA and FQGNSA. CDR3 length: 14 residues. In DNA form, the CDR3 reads TGTGCCAGCAGCTTAGGGCCAAACGACTCTGAAGCTTTCTTT. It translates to CASSLGPNDSEAFF.

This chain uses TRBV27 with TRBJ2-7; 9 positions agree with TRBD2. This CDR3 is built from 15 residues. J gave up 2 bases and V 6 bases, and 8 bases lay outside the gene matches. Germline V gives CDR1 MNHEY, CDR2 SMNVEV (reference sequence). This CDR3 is CASSLRGGSTYEQYF. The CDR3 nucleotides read TGTGCCAGCAGCCTGCGGGGGGGCTCCACCTACGAGCAGTACTTC.

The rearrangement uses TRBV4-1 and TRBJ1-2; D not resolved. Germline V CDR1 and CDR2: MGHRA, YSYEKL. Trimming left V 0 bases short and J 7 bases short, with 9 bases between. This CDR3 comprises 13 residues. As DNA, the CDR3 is TGCGCCAGCAGCCAAGAAGAGGGATTTGGCTACACCTTC. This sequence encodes CASSQEEGFGYTF.

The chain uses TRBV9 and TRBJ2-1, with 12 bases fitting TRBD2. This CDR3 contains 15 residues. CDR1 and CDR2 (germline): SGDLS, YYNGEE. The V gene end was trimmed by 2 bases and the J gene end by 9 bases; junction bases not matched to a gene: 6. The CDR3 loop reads CASSVTLAGGGEQFF. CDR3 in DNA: TGTGCCAGCAGCGTCACACTAGCGGGAGGAGGTGAGCAGTTCTTC.

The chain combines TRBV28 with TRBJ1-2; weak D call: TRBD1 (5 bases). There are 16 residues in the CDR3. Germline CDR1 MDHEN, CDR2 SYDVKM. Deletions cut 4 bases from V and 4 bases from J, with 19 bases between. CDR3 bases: TGTGCCAGCAGTTCCGGAAAGCTCGACAGAGGCTATGGCTACACCTTC. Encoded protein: CASSSGKLDRGYGYTF.

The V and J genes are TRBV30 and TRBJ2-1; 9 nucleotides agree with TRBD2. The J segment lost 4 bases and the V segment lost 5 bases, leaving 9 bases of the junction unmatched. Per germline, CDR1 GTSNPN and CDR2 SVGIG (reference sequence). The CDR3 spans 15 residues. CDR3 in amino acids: CAWGETSGLYNEQFF. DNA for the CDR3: TGTGCCTGGGGAGAGACTAGCGGACTTTACAATGAGCAGTTCTTC.

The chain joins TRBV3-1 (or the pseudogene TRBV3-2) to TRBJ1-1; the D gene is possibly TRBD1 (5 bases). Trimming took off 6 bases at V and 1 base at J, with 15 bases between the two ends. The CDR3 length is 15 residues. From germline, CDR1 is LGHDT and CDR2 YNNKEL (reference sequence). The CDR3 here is CASRQGDSWNTEAFF. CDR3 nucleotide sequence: TGTGCCAGCAGGCAGGGTGACAGCTGGAACACTGAAGCTTTCTTT.

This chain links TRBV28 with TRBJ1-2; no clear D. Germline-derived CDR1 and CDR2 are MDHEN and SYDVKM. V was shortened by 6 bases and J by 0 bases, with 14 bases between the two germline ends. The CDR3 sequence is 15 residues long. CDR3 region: CASSTQPLSNYGYTF. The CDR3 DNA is TGTGCCAGCAGCACACAACCTCTCTCTAACTATGGCTACACCTTC.

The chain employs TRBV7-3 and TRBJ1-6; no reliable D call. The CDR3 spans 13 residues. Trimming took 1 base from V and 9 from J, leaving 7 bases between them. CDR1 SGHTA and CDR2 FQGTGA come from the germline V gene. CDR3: CASSLSEGSPLHF. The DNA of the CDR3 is TGTGCCAGCAGCTTAAGTGAGGGTTCACCCCTCCACTTT.

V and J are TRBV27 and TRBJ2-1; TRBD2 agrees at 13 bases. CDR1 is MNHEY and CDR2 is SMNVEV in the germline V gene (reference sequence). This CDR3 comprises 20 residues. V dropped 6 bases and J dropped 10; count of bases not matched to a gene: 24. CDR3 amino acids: CASSPGLAGTGGSVYGEQFF. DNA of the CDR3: TGTGCCAGCAGCCCGGGACTAGCGGGGACGGGGGGATCGGTTTATGGGGAGCAGTTCTTC.